Listed below are T cell receptor beta chains from one sample, sequenced in a study of HIV-infected children after antiretroviral therapy interruption. TCRdb re-called the 3' RACE reads with MiXCR, one entry per CDR3 protein. In the table there are some 41,000 distinct CDR3 sequences, approximately 7% of which are singletons. The starting material was CD45RA+ CD4+ T cells from PBMCs, pooled from several time points, obtained from a donor given antiretroviral therapy, either interrupted or continuous. Receptor source: a pool of human donors with HIV. The CDR3 runs from the conserved cysteine through the conserved F or W.

v_call: TRBV11-2; j_call: TRBJ1-1; cdr3_length: 14; cdr3_aa: CASSLDSTATEAFF
v_call: TRBV6-6; j_call: TRBJ1-5; cdr3_length: 14; cdr3_aa: CASNRGQGNQPQHF
v_call: TRBV28; j_call: TRBJ1-1; cdr3_length: 14; cdr3_aa: CASSTGGKGTEAFF
v_call: TRBV11-2; j_call: TRBJ2-7; cdr3_length: 12; cdr3_aa: CATSGDSYEQYF
v_call: TRBV23-1; j_call: TRBJ1-5; cdr3_length: 14; cdr3_aa: CASSRRGRNQPQHF
v_call: TRBV29-1; j_call: TRBJ2-7; cdr3_length: 13; cdr3_aa: CSVFRSLGAEQYF
v_call: TRBV6-2/TRBV6-3; j_call: TRBJ1-1; cdr3_length: 13; cdr3_aa: CASSYLGRDEAFF
v_call: TRBV10-1; j_call: TRBJ2-2; cdr3_length: 13; cdr3_aa: CASSDSNTGQLYF
v_call: TRBV5-5; j_call: TRBJ1-5; cdr3_length: 18; cdr3_aa: CASSLEARGVRGAQPQHF
v_call: TRBV3-1; j_call: TRBJ1-4; cdr3_length: 14; cdr3_aa: CASSPGLPNEKLFF
v_call: TRBV7-3; j_call: TRBJ2-7; cdr3_length: 15; cdr3_aa: CASSLEASGPYEQYF
v_call: TRBV11-2; j_call: TRBJ2-1; cdr3_length: 16; cdr3_aa: CASSFRGPESYNEQFF
v_call: TRBV5-4; j_call: TRBJ2-6; cdr3_length: 15; cdr3_aa: CASSLRAAGANVLTF
v_call: TRBV19; j_call: TRBJ2-1; cdr3_length: 16; cdr3_aa: CASSIFLPGARSEQFF
v_call: TRBV10-3; j_call: TRBJ2-3; cdr3_length: 15; cdr3_aa: CATSREGSGTDTQYF
v_call: TRBV28; j_call: TRBJ1-2; cdr3_length: 13; cdr3_aa: CASSFSLNYGYTF
v_call: TRBV28; j_call: TRBJ2-1; cdr3_length: 16; cdr3_aa: CAISSGASGSRNEQFF
v_call: TRBV20-1; j_call: TRBJ1-2; cdr3_length: 14; cdr3_aa: CSARTSGTGDGYTF
v_call: TRBV28; j_call: TRBJ2-7; cdr3_length: 14; cdr3_aa: CASSFSLAGGEQYF
v_call: TRBV29-1; j_call: TRBJ2-2; cdr3_length: 14; cdr3_aa: CSVLHPTNTGELFF
v_call: TRBV3-1; j_call: TRBJ1-1; cdr3_length: 14; cdr3_aa: CASSLGQGVTEAFF
v_call: TRBV11-2; j_call: TRBJ1-4; cdr3_length: 15; cdr3_aa: CASSLSSATNEKLFF
v_call: TRBV18; j_call: TRBJ2-1; cdr3_length: 15; cdr3_aa: CASSPRGSSYNEQFF
v_call: TRBV19; j_call: TRBJ1-2; cdr3_length: 13; cdr3_aa: CASRKQGDYGYTF
v_call: TRBV6-5; j_call: TRBJ2-3; cdr3_length: 13; cdr3_aa: CASSYFEADTQYF
v_call: TRBV28; j_call: TRBJ2-3; cdr3_length: 16; cdr3_aa: CASNTALWTSTDTQYF
v_call: TRBV2; j_call: TRBJ2-7; cdr3_length: 13; cdr3_aa: CASSSPGQYEQYF
v_call: TRBV28; j_call: TRBJ2-1; cdr3_length: 15; cdr3_aa: CASRPTLVAPNEQFF
v_call: TRBV28; j_call: TRBJ2-6; cdr3_length: 15; cdr3_aa: CASSRGGGGANVLTF
v_call: TRBV20-1; j_call: TRBJ2-3; cdr3_length: 16; cdr3_aa: CSARALAGLRTDTQYF
v_call: TRBV29-1; j_call: TRBJ2-1; cdr3_length: 15; cdr3_aa: CSVVPGLGSYNEQFF
v_call: TRBV7-2; j_call: TRBJ2-5; cdr3_length: 13; cdr3_aa: CASSFAGVETQYF
v_call: TRBV25-1; j_call: TRBJ2-5; cdr3_length: 12; cdr3_aa: CASRRSGETQYF
v_call: TRBV14; j_call: TRBJ2-1; cdr3_length: 17; cdr3_aa: CASSRPPGLAGVNEQFF
v_call: TRBV12-3/TRBV12-4; j_call: TRBJ2-4; cdr3_length: 17; cdr3_aa: CASSLAAEIRHQNTLYF
v_call: TRBV28; j_call: TRBJ1-1; cdr3_length: 14; cdr3_aa: CASRKGSMNTEAFF
v_call: TRBV23-1; j_call: TRBJ2-4; cdr3_length: 14; cdr3_aa: CSSSQDSSQNTLYF
v_call: TRBV5-1; j_call: TRBJ1-4; cdr3_length: 13; cdr3_aa: CASSLEYSEKLFF
v_call: TRBV28; j_call: TRBJ2-3; cdr3_length: 17; cdr3_aa: CASSLYSSGTDTDTQYF
v_call: TRBV20-1; j_call: TRBJ1-1; cdr3_length: 14; cdr3_aa: CSARDASVWGEAFF
v_call: TRBV7-1; j_call: TRBJ1-2; cdr3_length: 14; cdr3_aa: CASSPRVRDYGYTF
v_call: TRBV7-6; j_call: TRBJ2-1; cdr3_length: 14; cdr3_aa: CASSLASSGRSQFF
v_call: TRBV23-1; j_call: TRBJ2-1; cdr3_length: 18; cdr3_aa: CASIPPGTGTEPCNEQFF
v_call: TRBV5-1; j_call: TRBJ2-7; cdr3_length: 14; cdr3_aa: CASSLSGDPYEQYF
v_call: TRBV5-1; j_call: TRBJ1-1; cdr3_length: 13; cdr3_aa: CASRWGRADEAFF
v_call: TRBV7-2; j_call: TRBJ1-1; cdr3_length: 15; cdr3_aa: CASSLLSAAGTEAFF
v_call: TRBV19; j_call: TRBJ2-7; cdr3_length: 16; cdr3_aa: CASSRRTSGQAYEQYF
v_call: TRBV12-3/TRBV12-4; j_call: TRBJ1-1; cdr3_length: 13; cdr3_aa: CASMKRMNTEAFF
v_call: TRBV12-3/TRBV12-4; j_call: TRBJ1-1; cdr3_length: 13; cdr3_aa: CASSRPTNTEAFF
v_call: TRBV2; j_call: TRBJ2-1; cdr3_length: 12; cdr3_aa: CASSRVYNEQFF